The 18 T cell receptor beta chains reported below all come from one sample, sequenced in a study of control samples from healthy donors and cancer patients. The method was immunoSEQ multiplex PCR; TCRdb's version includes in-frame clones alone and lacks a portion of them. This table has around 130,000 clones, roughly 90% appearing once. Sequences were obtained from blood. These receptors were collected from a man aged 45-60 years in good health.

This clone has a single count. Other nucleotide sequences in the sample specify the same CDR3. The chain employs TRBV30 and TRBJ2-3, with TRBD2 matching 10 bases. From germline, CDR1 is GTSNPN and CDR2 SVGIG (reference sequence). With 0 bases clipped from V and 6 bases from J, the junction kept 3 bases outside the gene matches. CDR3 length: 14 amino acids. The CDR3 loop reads CAWSVAGGSDTQYF. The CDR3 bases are TGTGCCTGGAGTGTAGCGGGGGGGAGTGATACGCAGTATTTT.

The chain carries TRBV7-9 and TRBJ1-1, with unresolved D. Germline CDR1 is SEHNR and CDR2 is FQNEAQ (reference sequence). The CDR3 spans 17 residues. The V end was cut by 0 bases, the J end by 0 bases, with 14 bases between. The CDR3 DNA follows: TGTGCCAGCAGCTTAGCGCCTTGGTTAGACATGAACACTGAAGCTTTCTTT. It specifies CASSLAPWLDMNTEAFF.

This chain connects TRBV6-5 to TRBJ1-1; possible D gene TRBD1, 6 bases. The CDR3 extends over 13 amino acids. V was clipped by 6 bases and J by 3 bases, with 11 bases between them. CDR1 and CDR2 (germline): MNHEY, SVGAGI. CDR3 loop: CASSSQGDTEAFF. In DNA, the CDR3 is TGTGCCAGCAGCTCACAGGGAGACACTGAAGCTTTCTTT.

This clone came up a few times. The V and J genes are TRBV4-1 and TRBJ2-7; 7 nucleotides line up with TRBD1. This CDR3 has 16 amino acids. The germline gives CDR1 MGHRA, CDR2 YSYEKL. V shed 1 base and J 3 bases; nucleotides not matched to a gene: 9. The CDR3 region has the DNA TGCGCCAGCAGCCAAGCCGGCGACAGGGTGAGCTACGAGCAGTACTTC. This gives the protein CASSQAGDRVSYEQYF.

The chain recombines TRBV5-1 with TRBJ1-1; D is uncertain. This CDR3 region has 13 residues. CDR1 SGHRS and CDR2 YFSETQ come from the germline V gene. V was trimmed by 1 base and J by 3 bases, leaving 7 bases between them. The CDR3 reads CASSLRVDTEAFF. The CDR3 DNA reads TGCGCCAGCAGCTTGAGAGTGGACACTGAAGCTTTCTTT.

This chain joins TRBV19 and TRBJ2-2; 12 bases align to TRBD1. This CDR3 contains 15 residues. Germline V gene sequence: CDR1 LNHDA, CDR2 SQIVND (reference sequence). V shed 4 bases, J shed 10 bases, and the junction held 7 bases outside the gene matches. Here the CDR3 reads CASSRDRGPSEELFF. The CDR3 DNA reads TGTGCCAGTAGTAGGGACAGGGGGCCGAGTGAGGAGCTGTTTTTT.

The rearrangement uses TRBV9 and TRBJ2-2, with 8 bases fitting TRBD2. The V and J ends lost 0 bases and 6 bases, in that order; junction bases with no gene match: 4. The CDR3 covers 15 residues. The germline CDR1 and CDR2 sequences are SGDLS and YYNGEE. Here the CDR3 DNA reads TGTGCCAGCAGCGTAGGCGGGGGGCATGCCGGGGAGCTGTTTTTT. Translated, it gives CASSVGGGHAGELFF.

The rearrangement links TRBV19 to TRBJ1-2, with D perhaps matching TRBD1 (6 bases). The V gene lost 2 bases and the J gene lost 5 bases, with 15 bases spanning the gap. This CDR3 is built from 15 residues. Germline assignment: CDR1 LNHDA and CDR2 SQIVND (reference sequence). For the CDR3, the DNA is TGTGCCAGTAGTATACTGGACAGTCGAGGATATGGCTACACCTTC. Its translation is CASSILDSRGYGYTF.

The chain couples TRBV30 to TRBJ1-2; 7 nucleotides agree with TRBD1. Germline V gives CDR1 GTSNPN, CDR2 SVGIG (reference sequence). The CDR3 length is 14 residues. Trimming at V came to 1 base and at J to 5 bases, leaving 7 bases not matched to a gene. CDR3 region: CAWSGTGNYYGYTF. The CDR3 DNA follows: TGTGCCTGGAGTGGGACAGGTAATTATTATGGCTACACCTTC.

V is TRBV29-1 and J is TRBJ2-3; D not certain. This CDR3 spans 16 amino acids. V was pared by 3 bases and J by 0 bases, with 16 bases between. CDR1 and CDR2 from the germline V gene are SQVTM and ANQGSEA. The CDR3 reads CSVETPGSRSTDTQYF. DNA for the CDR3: TGCAGCGTTGAGACGCCCGGGTCCCGAAGCACAGATACGCAGTATTTT.

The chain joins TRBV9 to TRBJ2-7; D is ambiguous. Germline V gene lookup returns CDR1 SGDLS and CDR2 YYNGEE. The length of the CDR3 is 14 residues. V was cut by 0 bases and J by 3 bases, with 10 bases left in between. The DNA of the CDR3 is TGTGCCAGCAGCGTAGAGGTTTCAGGCTACGAGCAGTACTTC. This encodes CASSVEVSGYEQYF.

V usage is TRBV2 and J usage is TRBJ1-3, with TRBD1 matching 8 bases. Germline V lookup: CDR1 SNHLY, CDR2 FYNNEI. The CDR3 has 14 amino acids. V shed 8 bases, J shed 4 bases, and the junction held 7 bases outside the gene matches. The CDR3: CASQDRAPGNTIYF. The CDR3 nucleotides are TGTGCCAGCCAGGACAGGGCGCCAGGAAACACCATATATTTT.

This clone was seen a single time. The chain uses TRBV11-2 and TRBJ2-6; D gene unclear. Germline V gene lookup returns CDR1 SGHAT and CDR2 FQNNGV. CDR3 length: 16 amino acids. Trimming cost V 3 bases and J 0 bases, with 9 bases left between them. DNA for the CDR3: TGTGCCAGCAGCTTTGTCGGTAACTCTGGGGCCAACGTCCTGACTTTC. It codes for CASSFVGNSGANVLTF. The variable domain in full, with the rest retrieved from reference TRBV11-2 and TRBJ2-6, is EAGVAQSPRYKIIEKRQSVAFWCNPISGHATLYWYQQILGQGPKLLIQFQNNGVVDDSQLPKDRFSAERLKGVDSTLKIQPAKLEDSAVYLCASSFVGNSGANVLTFGAGSRLTVL.

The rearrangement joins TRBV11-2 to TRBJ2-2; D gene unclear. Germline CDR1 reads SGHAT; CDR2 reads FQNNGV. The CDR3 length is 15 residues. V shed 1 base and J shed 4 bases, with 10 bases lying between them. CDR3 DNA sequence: TGTGCCAGCAGCTTAGCCTCCGATATCACCGGGGAGCTGTTTTTT. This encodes CASSLASDITGELFF.

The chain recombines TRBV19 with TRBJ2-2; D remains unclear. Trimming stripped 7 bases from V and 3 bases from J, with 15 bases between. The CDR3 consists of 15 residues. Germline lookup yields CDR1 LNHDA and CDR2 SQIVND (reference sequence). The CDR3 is CASIPRADYTGELFF. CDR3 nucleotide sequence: TGTGCCAGTATCCCAAGGGCAGACTACACCGGGGAGCTGTTTTTT.

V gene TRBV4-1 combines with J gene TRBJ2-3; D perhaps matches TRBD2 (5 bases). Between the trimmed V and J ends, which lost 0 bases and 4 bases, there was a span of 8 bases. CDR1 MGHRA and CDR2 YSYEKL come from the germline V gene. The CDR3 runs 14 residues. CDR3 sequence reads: CASSQDWRPDTQYF. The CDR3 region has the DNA TGCGCCAGCAGCCAAGATTGGAGGCCAGATACGCAGTATTTT.

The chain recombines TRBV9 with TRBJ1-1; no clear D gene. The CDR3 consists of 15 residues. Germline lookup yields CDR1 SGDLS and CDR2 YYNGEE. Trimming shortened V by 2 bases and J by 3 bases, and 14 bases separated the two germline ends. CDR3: CASSVSGVWDTEAFF. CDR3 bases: TGTGCCAGCAGCGTTAGCGGGGTATGGGACACTGAAGCTTTCTTT.

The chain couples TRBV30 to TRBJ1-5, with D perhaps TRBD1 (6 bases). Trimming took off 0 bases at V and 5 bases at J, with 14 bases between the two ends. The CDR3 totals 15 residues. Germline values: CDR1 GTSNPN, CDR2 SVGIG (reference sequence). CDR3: CAWSVLGAMDQPQHF. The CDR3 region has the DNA TGTGCCTGGAGTGTACTGGGGGCGATGGATCAGCCCCAGCATTTT.